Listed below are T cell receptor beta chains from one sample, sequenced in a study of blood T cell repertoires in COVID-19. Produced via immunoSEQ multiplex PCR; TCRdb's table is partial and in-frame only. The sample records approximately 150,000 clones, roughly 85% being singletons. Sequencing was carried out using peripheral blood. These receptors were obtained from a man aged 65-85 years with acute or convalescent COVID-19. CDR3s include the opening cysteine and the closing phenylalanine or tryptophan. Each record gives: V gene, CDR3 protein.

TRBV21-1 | CATSDRLAGAGTETQYF
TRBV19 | CASSLTGQLNTEAFF
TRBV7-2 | CASSLGSRAEGYTF
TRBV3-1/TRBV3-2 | CASSHLIGGINEETQYF
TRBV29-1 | CSAQRGNNSPLHF
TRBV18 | CASSPTQEGNGYTF
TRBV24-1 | CATSDLLPPYEQYF
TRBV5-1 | CASSAYRDRGEEKLFF
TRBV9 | CASSAGLAGGHEQFF
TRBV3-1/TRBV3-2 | CASSQAGQALAGISEQYF
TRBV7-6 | CASSLGLAGHEDTQYF
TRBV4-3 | CASSPRSASGYSYNEQFF
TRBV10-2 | CASSGRRAGEKLFF
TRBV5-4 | CASSYRTGDQFF
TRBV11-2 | CASSFHPPGPMRETQYF
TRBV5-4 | CASSFREGRNSPLHF
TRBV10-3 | CAIAIAGGQNEQFF
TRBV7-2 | CASSLSDRGNSPLHF
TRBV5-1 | CASRKTGGVWTGELFF
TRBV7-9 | CASSTGENGELFF
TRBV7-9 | CASSLGSVGNTIYF
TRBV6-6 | CASSKQGDNQPQHF
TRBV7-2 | CASSKGQGVSTGELFF
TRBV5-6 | CASSARTRPEGFF
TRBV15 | CATSRGDRVRNQPQHF
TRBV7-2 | CASTASGTANNEQFF
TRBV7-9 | CASSLPTSGREPDTQYF
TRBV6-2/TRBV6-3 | CASSSDRSYEQYF
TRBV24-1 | CATSDFGTGMSAKNIQYF
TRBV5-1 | CASSFQGTQETQYF
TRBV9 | CASSVGGVANEKLFF
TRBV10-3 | CAIRRLAGDNEQFF
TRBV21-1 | CASSLVGSSSYNEQFF
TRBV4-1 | CASSQDRAGFYNEQFF
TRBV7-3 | CASSLEAGGNIQYF
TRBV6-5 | CASTIKGDEQFF
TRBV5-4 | CASSLVRTTGANVLTF
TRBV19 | CASNPRTGGLGNEQFF
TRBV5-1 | CASSNRGTASYEQYF
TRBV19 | CATAGGSRTGELFF
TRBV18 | CASSPGREGPDTQYF
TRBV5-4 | CASSLDSENSPLHF
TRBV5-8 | CASSSANRGPSYGYTF
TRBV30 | CAWSNGRDSPLHF
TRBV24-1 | CATGEGIGELFF
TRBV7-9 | CASRLAGVGNNEQFF
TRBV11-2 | CASSLVRGGVTEAFF